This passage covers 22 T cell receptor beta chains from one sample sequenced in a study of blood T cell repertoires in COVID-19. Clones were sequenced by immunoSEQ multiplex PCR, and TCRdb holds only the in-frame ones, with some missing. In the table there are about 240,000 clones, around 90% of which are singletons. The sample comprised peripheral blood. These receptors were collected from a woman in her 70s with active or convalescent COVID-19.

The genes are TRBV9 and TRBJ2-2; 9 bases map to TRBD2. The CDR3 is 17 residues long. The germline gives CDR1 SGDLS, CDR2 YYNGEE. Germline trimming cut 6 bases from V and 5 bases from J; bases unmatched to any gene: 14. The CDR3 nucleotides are TGTGCCAGCACCCTTCGGCCCCTGGCGGGGGGGACCGGGGAGCTGTTTTTT. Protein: CASTLRPLAGGTGELFF.

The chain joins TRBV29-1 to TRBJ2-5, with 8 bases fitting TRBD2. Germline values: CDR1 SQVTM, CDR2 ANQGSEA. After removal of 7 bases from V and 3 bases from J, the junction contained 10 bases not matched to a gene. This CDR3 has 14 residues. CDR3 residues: CSALSGTRKETQYF. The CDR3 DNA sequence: TGCAGCGCATTATCCGGGACTAGGAAAGAGACCCAGTACTTC.

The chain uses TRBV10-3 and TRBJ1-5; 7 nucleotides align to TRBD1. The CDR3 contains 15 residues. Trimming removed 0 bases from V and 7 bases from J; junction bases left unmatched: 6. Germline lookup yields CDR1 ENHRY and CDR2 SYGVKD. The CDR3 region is CAISESLQGVQPQHF. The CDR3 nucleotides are TGTGCCATCAGTGAGTCGTTGCAGGGGGTACAGCCCCAGCATTTT.

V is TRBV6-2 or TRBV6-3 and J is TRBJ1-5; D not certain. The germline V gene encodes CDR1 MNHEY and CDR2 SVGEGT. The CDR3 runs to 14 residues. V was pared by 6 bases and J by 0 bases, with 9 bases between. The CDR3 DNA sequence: TGTGCCAGCAGCCTTGCACATAGCAATCAGCCCCAGCATTTT. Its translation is CASSLAHSNQPQHF.

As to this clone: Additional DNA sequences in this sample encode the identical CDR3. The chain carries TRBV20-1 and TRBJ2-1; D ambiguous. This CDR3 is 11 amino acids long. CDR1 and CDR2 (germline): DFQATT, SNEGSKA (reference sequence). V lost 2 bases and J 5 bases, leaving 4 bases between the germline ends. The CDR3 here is CSARLDNEQFF. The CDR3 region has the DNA TGCAGTGCTAGACTTGACAATGAGCAGTTCTTC.

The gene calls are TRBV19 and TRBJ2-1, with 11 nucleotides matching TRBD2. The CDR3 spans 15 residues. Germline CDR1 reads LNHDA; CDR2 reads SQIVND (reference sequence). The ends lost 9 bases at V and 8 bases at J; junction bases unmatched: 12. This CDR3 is CASQLGSGGADEQFF. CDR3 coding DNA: TGTGCCAGCCAACTGGGTAGCGGGGGGGCCGATGAGCAGTTCTTC.

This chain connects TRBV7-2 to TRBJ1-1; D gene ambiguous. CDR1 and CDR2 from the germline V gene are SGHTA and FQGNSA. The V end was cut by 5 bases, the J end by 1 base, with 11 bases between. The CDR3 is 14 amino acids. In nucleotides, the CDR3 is TGTGCCAGCAGCCAGGTGGGTGGGAACACTGAAGCTTTCTTT. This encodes CASSQVGGNTEAFF.

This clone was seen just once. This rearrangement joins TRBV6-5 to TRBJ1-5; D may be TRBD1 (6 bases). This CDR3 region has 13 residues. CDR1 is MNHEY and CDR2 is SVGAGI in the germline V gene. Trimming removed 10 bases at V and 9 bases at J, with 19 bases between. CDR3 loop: CATATGPSRPQHF. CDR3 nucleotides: TGTGCCACGGCGACAGGCCCCTCACGGCCCCAGCATTTT.

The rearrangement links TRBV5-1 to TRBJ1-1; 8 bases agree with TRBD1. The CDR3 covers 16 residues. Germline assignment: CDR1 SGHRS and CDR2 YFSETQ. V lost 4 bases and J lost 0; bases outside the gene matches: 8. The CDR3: CASSRDTGGMNTEAFF. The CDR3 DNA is TGCGCCAGCAGCCGGGATACAGGGGGAATGAACACTGAAGCTTTCTTT.

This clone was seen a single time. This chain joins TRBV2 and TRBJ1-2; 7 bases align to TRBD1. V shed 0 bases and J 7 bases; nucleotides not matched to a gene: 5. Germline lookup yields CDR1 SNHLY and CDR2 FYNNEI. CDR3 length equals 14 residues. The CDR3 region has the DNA TGTGCCAGCAGTGAAGCGCAGACAGGGTCTGGCTACACCTTC. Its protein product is CASSEAQTGSGYTF.

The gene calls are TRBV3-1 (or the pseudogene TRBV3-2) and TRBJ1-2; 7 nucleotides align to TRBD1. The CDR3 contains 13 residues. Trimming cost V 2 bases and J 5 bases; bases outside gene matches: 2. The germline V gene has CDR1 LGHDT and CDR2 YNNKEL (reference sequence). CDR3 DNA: TGTGCCAGCAGCCAACCGGGACAGTATGGCTACACCTTC. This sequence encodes CASSQPGQYGYTF.

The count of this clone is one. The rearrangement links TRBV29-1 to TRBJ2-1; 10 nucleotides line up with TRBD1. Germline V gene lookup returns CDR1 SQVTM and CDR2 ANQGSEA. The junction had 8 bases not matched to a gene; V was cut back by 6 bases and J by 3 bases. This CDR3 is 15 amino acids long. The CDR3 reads CSVRRQGAGYNEQFF. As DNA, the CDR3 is TGCAGCGTGCGGAGACAGGGGGCGGGCTACAATGAGCAGTTCTTC.

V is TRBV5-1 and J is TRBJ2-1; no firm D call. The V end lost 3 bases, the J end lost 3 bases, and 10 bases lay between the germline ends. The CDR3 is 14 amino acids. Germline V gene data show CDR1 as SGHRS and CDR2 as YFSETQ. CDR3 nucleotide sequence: TGCGCCAGCAGCTCCGACTTGGGCTACAATGAGCAGTTCTTC. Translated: CASSSDLGYNEQFF.

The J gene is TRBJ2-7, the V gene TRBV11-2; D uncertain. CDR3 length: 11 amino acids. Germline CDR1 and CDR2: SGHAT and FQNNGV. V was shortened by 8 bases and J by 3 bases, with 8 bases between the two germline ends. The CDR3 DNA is TGTGCCAGCGGCTCGAGCTACGAGCAGTACTTC. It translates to CASGSSYEQYF.

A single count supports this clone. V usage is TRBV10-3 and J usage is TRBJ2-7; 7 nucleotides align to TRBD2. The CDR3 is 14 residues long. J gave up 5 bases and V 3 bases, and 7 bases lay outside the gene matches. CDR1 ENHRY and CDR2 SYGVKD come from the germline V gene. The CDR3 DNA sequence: TGTGCCATCAGTGATTCTAGGGAGGGCCACGAGCAGTACTTC. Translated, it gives CAISDSREGHEQYF.

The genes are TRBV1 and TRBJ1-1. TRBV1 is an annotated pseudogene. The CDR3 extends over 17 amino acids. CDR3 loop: CTSSQDDRELGYTEAFF. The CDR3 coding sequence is TGCACCAGCAGCCAAGATGATAGGGAGCTGGGATACACTGAAGCTTTCTTT.

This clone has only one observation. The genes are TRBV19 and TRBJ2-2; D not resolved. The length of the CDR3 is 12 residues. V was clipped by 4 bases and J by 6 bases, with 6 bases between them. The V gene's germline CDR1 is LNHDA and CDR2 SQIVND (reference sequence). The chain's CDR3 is CASSRASGELFF. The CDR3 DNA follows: TGTGCCAGTAGTAGAGCCTCCGGGGAGCTGTTTTTT.

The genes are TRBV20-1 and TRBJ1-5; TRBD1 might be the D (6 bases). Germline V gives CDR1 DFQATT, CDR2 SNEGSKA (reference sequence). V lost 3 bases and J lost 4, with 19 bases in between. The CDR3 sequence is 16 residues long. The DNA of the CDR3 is TGCAGTGCTAGTAGGGGCAAGGGGGGGCAAAATCAGCCCCAGCATTTT. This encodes CSASRGKGGQNQPQHF.

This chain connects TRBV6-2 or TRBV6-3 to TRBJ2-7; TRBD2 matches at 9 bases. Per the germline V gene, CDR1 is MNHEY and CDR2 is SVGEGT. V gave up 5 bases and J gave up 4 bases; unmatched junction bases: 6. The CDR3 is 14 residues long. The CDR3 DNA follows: TGTGCCAGCAGTCACGGGAGCGGGGGGTACGAGCAGTACTTC. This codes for CASSHGSGGYEQYF.

The DNA of the CDR3 is TGTGCCAGCTCACCACCGACGGGGAACACTGAAGCTTTCTTT. Amino acids: CASSPPTGNTEAFF. This sequence joins TRBV18 and TRBJ1-1; D is unclear. Germline V gene lookup returns CDR1 KGHSH and CDR2 LQKENI. The V and J ends lost 0 bases and 1 base respectively, with 6 bases between them. The CDR3 is 14 residues long.

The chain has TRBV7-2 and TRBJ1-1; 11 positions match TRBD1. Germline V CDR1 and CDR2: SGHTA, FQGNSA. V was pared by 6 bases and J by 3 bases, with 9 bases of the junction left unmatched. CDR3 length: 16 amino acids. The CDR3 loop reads CASSLTDRGLDTEAFF. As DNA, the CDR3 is TGTGCCAGCAGTCTAACGGACAGGGGGCTGGACACTGAAGCTTTCTTT.

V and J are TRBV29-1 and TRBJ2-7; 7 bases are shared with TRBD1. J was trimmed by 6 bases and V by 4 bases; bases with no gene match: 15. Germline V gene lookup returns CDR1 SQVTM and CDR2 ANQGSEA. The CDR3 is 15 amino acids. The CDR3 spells CSVGGLTGWGIEQYF. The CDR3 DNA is TGCAGCGTTGGAGGGTTGACAGGGTGGGGGATCGAGCAGTACTTC.